The subject of this entry is one TCR beta chain. Its antigen remains unknown. The protocol was immunoSEQ multiplex PCR, while the TCRdb copy is restricted to in-frame clones and leaves out a portion. The sample has approximately 160,000 clones, 85% to 95% seen once. These data belong to a study of T cell responses to AZD1222 COVID-19 vaccine. Study conclusions and caveats: Increases in Spike-specific TCR breadth and depth were seen after two AZD1222 doses. Most donors were white British, females outnumbered males, and clonal diversity was possibly underestimated. Researchers took repertoire samples only after the peak T cell response had come.

V shed 0 bases and J shed 0 bases, with 12 bases lying between them. Germline-derived CDR1 and CDR2 are MNHEY and SVGAGI. This CDR3 is built from 16 residues. The TCR originated in an adult in good health. The sample here was peripheral blood, taken on day 0 of AZD1222 vaccination. The chain combines TRBV6-5 with TRBJ2-7; tentatively, D is TRBD1 (5 bases). Here the CDR3 reads CASSYSMSRASYEQYF. DNA of the CDR3: TGTGCCAGCAGTTACTCGATGTCCAGGGCCTCCTACGAGCAGTACTTC.